This T cell receptor beta chain was observed in a study of cytomegalovirus exposure and HLA in healthy donors. Points from the study as a whole: Most of the TCR beta V segments (in an earlier analysis) were productive either about 87% or about 30% of the time. Later examination showed HLA-associated TCR beta chains had greater clonal expansion than equally common others. For presence/absence analyses, sequencing depth was assumed to be roughly uniform across donors.

V lost 4 bases to trimming and J lost 8 bases, with 18 bases between them. Per germline, CDR1 SGHRS and CDR2 YFSETQ. This CDR3 is 14 amino acids long. Comment on this clone: Its antigen is undetermined.

The PCR made use of 60 Vbeta and 13 Jbeta primers. Libraries were prepared by immunoSEQ multiplex PCR; TCRdb keeps only in-frame clonotypes and omits some of them. The sample records 150,000 to 200,000 clones, roughly 84% being singletons. The source of this sequence is a boy younger than 18 in good health and CMV-seronegative. The V and J genes are TRBV5-1 and TRBJ1-2, with D tentatively TRBD1 (5 bases). Sequenced: PBMCs. For the CDR3, the DNA is TGCGCCAGCAGCCAACCTAGGGGCGGGGAGGGCTACACCTTC. Protein: CASSQPRGGEGYTF.